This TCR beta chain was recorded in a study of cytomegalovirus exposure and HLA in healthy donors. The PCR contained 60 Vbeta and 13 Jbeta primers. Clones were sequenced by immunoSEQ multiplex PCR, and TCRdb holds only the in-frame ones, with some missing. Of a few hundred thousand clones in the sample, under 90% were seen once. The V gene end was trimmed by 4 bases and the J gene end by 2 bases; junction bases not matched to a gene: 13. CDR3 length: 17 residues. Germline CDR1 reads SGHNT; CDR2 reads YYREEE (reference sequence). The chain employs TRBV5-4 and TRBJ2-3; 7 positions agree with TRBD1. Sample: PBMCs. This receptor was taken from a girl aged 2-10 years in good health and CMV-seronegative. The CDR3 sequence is CASSIRTGGFFTDTQYF. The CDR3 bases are TGTGCCAGCAGCATAAGGACAGGCGGTTTCTTCACAGATACGCAGTATTTT.